This T cell receptor beta chain was documented in a study of read filtering for tumor transcriptome and immune sequencing. Study in general: The cohort had over 16 men and around 15 women aged roughly 40 to 90, mean roughly 65 years. By R-ISS, stages I, II and III held about 8, 17 and 7 patients.

This library used approximately 370 ng RNA and molecular barcoded adaptors spanning alpha/delta and beta/gamma chains. TCRdb independently ran MiXCR on the reads; one entry per CDR3 protein. The table lists about 14,000 distinct CDR3 sequences, around 21% of them singletons. The ends were cut back, 4 bases at V and 3 bases at J, with 6 bases in the middle. CDR1 SEHNR and CDR2 FQNEAQ come from the germline V gene (reference sequence). The CDR3 sequence is 13 residues long. Comment on this clonotype: What it recognizes is unknown.

Study outcomes and limitations: Even smaller IR-seq throughput identified most shared clonotypes.

J is TRBJ2-2 and V is TRBV7-9, with D perhaps TRBD1 (6 bases). The receptor comes from a donor at least 40 years old with multiple myeloma. The specimen sequenced was a population of CD138-negative cells sorted from bone marrow. In nucleotides, the CDR3 is TGTGCCAGCAGCTACAGGGACACCGGGGAGCTGTTTTTT. It encodes CASSYRDTGELFF.